The rows below give T cell receptor beta chains drawn from one sample of a study of cytomegalovirus exposure and HLA in healthy donors. The table came from immunoSEQ multiplex PCR; TCRdb's copy has only in-frame clones and leaves some out. The sample holds under 150,000 clones, around a tenth seen once. The sequenced sample consisted of PBMCs. These receptors were collected from a man under 40 in good health and CMV-seronegative. Both conserved end residues are part of each CDR3. A D gene is named only where the DNA matches it firmly. Expanded clones are given a class, and other clones once, few, many or no size at all.

abundance: few; j_gene: TRBJ2-3; d_gene: -; v_gene: TRBV30; CDR3aa: CAWSGVGVGRGTDTQYF; CDR3nt: TGTGCCTGGAGCGGCGTGGGAGTTGGCAGGGGTACAGATACGCAGTATTTT
abundance: few; j_gene: TRBJ1-1; d_gene: -; v_gene: TRBV29-1; CDR3aa: CSVEKESVGTEAFF; CDR3nt: TGCAGCGTTGAAAAGGAGTCGGTTGGGACTGAAGCTTTCTTT
abundance: -; j_gene: TRBJ1-2; d_gene: -; v_gene: TRBV18; CDR3aa: CASSPPSGNYGYTF; CDR3nt: TGTGCCAGCTCACCACCGTCGGGTAACTATGGCTACACCTTC
abundance: few; j_gene: TRBJ2-7; d_gene: TRBD2; v_gene: TRBV7-4; CDR3aa: CASSARLAGVDYEQYF; CDR3nt: TGTGCCAGCAGCGCAAGACTAGCGGGAGTGGACTACGAGCAGTACTTC
abundance: -; j_gene: TRBJ1-3; d_gene: -; v_gene: TRBV2; CDR3aa: CASRGATNSGNTIYF; CDR3nt: TGTGCCAGCAGGGGGGCGACAAACTCTGGAAACACCATATATTTT
abundance: -; j_gene: TRBJ1-2; d_gene: -; v_gene: TRBV7-9; CDR3aa: CASSPTDTNYGYTF; CDR3nt: TGTGCCAGCAGCCCTACGGACACCAACTATGGCTACACCTTC
abundance: -; j_gene: TRBJ2-7; d_gene: TRBD1; v_gene: TRBV6-5; CDR3aa: CASSWGTGASYEQYF; CDR3nt: TGTGCCAGCAGTTGGGGGACAGGGGCCTCCTACGAGCAGTACTTC
abundance: -; j_gene: TRBJ2-1; d_gene: TRBD2; v_gene: TRBV27; CDR3aa: CASTVRGLAGGLSYNEQFF; CDR3nt: TGTGCCAGCACGGTCCGTGGGCTAGCGGGGGGACTCTCCTACAATGAGCAGTTCTTC
abundance: few; j_gene: TRBJ1-5; d_gene: -; v_gene: TRBV2; CDR3aa: CASSERVSNQPQHF; CDR3nt: TGTGCCAGCAGTGAACGGGTTAGCAATCAGCCCCAGCATTTT
abundance: -; j_gene: TRBJ1-4; d_gene: TRBD1; v_gene: TRBV6-5; CDR3aa: CASGQGREKLFF; CDR3nt: TGTGCCTCGGGACAGGGGCGTGAAAAACTGTTTTTT
abundance: few; j_gene: TRBJ1-4; d_gene: -; v_gene: TRBV29-1; CDR3aa: CSAREGRGEKLFF; CDR3nt: TGCAGCGCCCGGGAGGGAAGGGGTGAAAAACTGTTTTTT
abundance: few; j_gene: TRBJ1-2; d_gene: TRBD1; v_gene: TRBV6-1; CDR3aa: CASSDTGTGGASYTF; CDR3nt: TGTGCCAGCAGTGATACCGGGACAGGGGGCGCTTCCTACACCTTC
abundance: few; j_gene: TRBJ1-2; d_gene: -; v_gene: TRBV2; CDR3aa: CASSVTLTPLYGYTF; CDR3nt: TGTGCCAGCAGTGTTACCTTAACCCCCCTATATGGCTACACCTTC
abundance: -; j_gene: TRBJ2-1; d_gene: TRBD2; v_gene: TRBV19; CDR3aa: CASSILGLAGGGNEQFF; CDR3nt: TGTGCCAGTAGTATCCTCGGACTAGCGGGAGGGGGCAATGAGCAGTTCTTC
abundance: -; j_gene: TRBJ2-1; d_gene: -; v_gene: TRBV7-9; CDR3aa: CASSSTDRGNEQFF; CDR3nt: TGTGCCAGCAGCTCAACCGATCGAGGTAATGAGCAGTTCTTC
abundance: -; j_gene: TRBJ2-7; d_gene: -; v_gene: TRBV6-5; CDR3aa: CASRPGGAHEQYF; CDR3nt: TGTGCCAGCCGCCCAGGTGGGGCCCACGAGCAGTACTTC
abundance: -; j_gene: TRBJ1-2; d_gene: -; v_gene: TRBV2; CDR3aa: CASNGGTHGYTF; CDR3nt: TGTGCCAGCAACGGAGGGACTCATGGCTACACCTTC
abundance: few; j_gene: TRBJ2-5; d_gene: TRBD2; v_gene: TRBV7-3; CDR3aa: CASSLGTSGGEGKTQYF; CDR3nt: TGTGCCAGCAGCCTCGGGACTAGCGGGGGTGAGGGGAAGACCCAGTACTTC
abundance: -; j_gene: TRBJ2-7; d_gene: -; v_gene: TRBV30; CDR3aa: CAWSVIGLSYEQYF; CDR3nt: TGTGCCTGGAGTGTAATTGGACTGAGCTACGAGCAGTACTTC
abundance: -; j_gene: TRBJ1-2; d_gene: -; v_gene: TRBV7-9; CDR3aa: CASSFGSEVNYGYTF; CDR3nt: TGTGCCAGCAGCTTTGGGAGTGAGGTTAACTATGGCTACACCTTC
abundance: -; j_gene: TRBJ2-5; d_gene: -; v_gene: TRBV5-5; CDR3aa: CASSLEVGKGRETQYF; CDR3nt: TGTGCCAGCAGCTTGGAGGTTGGGAAGGGGCGAGAGACCCAGTACTTC
abundance: -; j_gene: TRBJ2-1; d_gene: -; v_gene: TRBV6-1; CDR3aa: CASARALSYNEQFF; CDR3nt: TGTGCCAGCGCGAGGGCCCTCTCCTACAATGAGCAGTTCTTC
abundance: few; j_gene: TRBJ2-5; d_gene: TRBD1; v_gene: TRBV5-4; CDR3aa: CASSLRGPPQYF; CDR3nt: TGTGCCAGCAGCTTGAGGGGGCCGCCCCAGTACTTC
abundance: -; j_gene: TRBJ2-3; d_gene: TRBD2; v_gene: TRBV5-6; CDR3aa: CASSKGLVLTDTQYF; CDR3nt: TGTGCCAGCAGCAAGGGACTAGTGTTAACAGATACGCAGTATTTT